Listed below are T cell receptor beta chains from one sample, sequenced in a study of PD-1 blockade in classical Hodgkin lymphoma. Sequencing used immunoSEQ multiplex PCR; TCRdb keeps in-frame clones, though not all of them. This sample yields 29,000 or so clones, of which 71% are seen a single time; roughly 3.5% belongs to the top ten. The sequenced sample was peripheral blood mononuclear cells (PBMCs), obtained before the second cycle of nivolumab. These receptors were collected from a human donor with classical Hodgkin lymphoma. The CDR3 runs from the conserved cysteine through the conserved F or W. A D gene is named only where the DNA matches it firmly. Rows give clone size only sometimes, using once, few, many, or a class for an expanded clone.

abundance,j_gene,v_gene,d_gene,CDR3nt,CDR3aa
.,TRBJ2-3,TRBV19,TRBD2,TGTGCCAGTAGCCGAAAGGGGAGACTAGCGGAAGTCGGAGATACGCAGTATTTT,CASSRKGRLAEVGDTQYF
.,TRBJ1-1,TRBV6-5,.,TGTGCCAGCAGTTACGGGGCCCCCAGCACTGAAGCTTTCTTT,CASSYGAPSTEAFF
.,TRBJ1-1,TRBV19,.,TGTGCCAGTAGTTCCCGCCGGCCCCAATCGAACACTGAAGCTTTCTTT,CASSSRRPQSNTEAFF
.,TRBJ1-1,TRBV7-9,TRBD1,TGTGCCAGCATCCAGGGGGGGGGCAACACTGAAGCTTTCTTT,CASIQGGGNTEAFF
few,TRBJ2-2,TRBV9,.,TGTGCCAGCAGCGCGTGGACAGATAACACCGGGGAGCTGTTTTTT,CASSAWTDNTGELFF
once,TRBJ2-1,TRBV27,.,TGTGCCAGCAGCCAGACAGCGTACAATGAGCAGTTCTTC,CASSQTAYNEQFF
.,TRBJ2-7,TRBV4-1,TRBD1,TGCGCCAGCAGCCGTACGGTTCCGGGACAGGTGATAAACGAGCAGTACTTC,CASSRTVPGQVINEQYF
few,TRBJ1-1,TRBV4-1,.,TGCGCCAGCAGCCAAGGGGGAGGGAGGGCTGAAGCTTTCTTT,CASSQGGGRAEAFF
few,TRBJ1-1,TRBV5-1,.,TGCGCCAGCAGCTGGGACTTGCAGAACACTGAAGCTTTCTTT,CASSWDLQNTEAFF
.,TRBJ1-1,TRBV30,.,TGTGCCTGGAGTATAGGGCCGGACACTGAAGCTTTCTTT,CAWSIGPDTEAFF
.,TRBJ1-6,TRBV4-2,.,TGTGCCAGCAGCTTGGAGTGGAATTCACCCCTCCACTTT,CASSLEWNSPLHF
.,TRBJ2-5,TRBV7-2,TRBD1,TGTGCCAGCAGCTTAACAGGGGGCGTAGAGACCCAGTACTTC,CASSLTGGVETQYF
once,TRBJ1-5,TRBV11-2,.,TGTGCCAGCAGCCGATTCGGTGGTAGCAATCAGCCCCAGCATTTT,CASSRFGGSNQPQHF
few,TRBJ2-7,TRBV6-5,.,TGTGCCAGCAGTTACTCGATGGTAGCGGAGGCCTACGAGCAGTACTTC,CASSYSMVAEAYEQYF
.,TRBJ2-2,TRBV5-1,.,TGCGCCAGCAGCTTGGTGCTACCAACCACCGGGGAGCTGTTTTTT,CASSLVLPTTGELFF
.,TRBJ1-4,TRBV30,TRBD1,TGTGCCTGGGCCGGGACAGGGAGGGAAAAACTGTTTTTT,CAWAGTGREKLFF
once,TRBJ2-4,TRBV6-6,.,TGTGCCAGCGGGGGGGCCCTTGCCAAAAACATTCAGTACTTC,CASGGALAKNIQYF
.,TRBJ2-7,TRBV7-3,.,TGTGCCAGCAGCTTAACAGGGCCTAGCTCCTACGAGCAGTACTTC,CASSLTGPSSYEQYF
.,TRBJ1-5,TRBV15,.,TGTGCCACCAGCAGAGCGGGTACCAATCAGCCCCAGCATTTT,CATSRAGTNQPQHF
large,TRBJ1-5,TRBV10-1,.,TGCGCCAGCAGCAAGGACAGACCCAATCAGCCCCAGCATTTT,CASSKDRPNQPQHF
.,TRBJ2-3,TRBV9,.,TGTGCCAGCAGCGTAGGGCTGGCTCAAGATACGCAGTATTTT,CASSVGLAQDTQYF
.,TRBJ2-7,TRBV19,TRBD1,TGTGCCAGTAGCCGGGACAGTAGCTCCTACGAGCAGTACTTC,CASSRDSSSYEQYF
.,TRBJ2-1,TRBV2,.,TGTGCCAGCAGTGAAATAGGCGATGAGCAGTTCTTC,CASSEIGDEQFF
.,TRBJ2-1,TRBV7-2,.,TGTGCCAGCAGCTTAGCGAGGTCGGGGGGCGGGTACAATGAGCAGTTCTTC,CASSLARSGGGYNEQFF
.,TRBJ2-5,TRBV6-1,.,TGTGCCAGTAGAGCTGGGCAGGGGAAGGAGACCCAGTACTTC,CASRAGQGKETQYF
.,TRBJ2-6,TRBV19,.,TGTGCCAGTAGTATAGAGGGCGGAAACTCTGGGGCCAACGTCCTGACTTTC,CASSIEGGNSGANVLTF
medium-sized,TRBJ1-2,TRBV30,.,TGTGCCTGGAGTGTTAGGGGCCATGGCTACACCTTC,CAWSVRGHGYTF
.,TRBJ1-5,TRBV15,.,TGTGCCACCAGCAGAGAGGAGGCTTCGTTATCGGCCCAGCATTTT,CATSREEASLSAQHF
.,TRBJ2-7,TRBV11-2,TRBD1,TGTGCCAGCAGCTCGGGACAGCTCTACGAGCAGTACTTC,CASSSGQLYEQYF
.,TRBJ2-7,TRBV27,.,TGTGCCAGCAGTTTGGGGCAGATCTACGAGCAGTACTTC,CASSLGQIYEQYF
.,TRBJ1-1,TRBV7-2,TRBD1,TGTGCCAGCAGCACGTCGCCGGGACAGGGGTGGACTGAAGCTTTCTTT,CASSTSPGQGWTEAFF